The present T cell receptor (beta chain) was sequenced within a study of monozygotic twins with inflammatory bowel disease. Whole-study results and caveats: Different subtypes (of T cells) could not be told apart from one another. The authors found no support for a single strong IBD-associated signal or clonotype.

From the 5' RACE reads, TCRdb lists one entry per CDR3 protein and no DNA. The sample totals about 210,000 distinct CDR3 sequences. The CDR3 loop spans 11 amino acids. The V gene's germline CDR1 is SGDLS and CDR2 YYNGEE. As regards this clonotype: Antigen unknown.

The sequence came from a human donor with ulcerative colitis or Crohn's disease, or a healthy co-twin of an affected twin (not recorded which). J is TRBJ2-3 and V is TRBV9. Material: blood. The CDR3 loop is CASSALDTQYF.